This passage covers 29 T cell receptor beta chains from one sample sequenced in a study of T-cell memory formation after mild COVID-19. TCRdb ran MiXCR on the 5' RACE reads and lists one entry per CDR3 protein. The sample yields nearly 110,000 distinct CDR3 sequences, about 17% seen once. The sequenced material came from PBMCs or a T cell subset sorted from them (not recorded which). These receptors all stem from an adult woman who had mild COVID-19 (a few samples of this study predate the infection). Cell type and time point are not known.

V gene TRBV5-1 combines with J gene TRBJ2-7; D gene unclear. Per the germline V gene, CDR1 is SGHRS and CDR2 is YFSETQ. V shed 6 bases and J shed 6 bases, with 13 bases lying between them. This CDR3 is built from 12 residues. In DNA, the CDR3 is TGCGCCAGCAAGTCCCCCTCCGGCGAGCAGTACTTC. This sequence encodes CASKSPSGEQYF.

The chain links TRBV7-8 to TRBJ1-4; D possibly corresponds to TRBD1 (5 bases). The ends were cut back, 5 bases at V and 2 bases at J, with 9 bases in the middle. The CDR3 runs to 14 residues. CDR1 SGHVS and CDR2 FQNEAQ come from the germline V gene. The CDR3 nucleotides are TGTGCCAGCAGCGACCGGGACACTAATGAAAAACTGTTTTTT. Translating it yields CASSDRDTNEKLFF.

The chain couples TRBV7-8 to TRBJ1-1, with D possibly matching TRBD1 (6 bases). This CDR3 is 16 amino acids long. The V and J ends lost 3 bases and 7 bases respectively, with 21 bases between them. The V gene's germline CDR1 is SGHVS and CDR2 FQNEAQ. As DNA, the CDR3 is TGTGCCAGCAGCTTTCTGGAGGGGGTCAATCAATATGAAGCTTTCTTT. It yields the protein CASSFLEGVNQYEAFF.

The J gene is TRBJ2-1, the V gene TRBV2; 10 positions match TRBD2. Germline CDR1 SNHLY, CDR2 FYNNEI. Trimming cost V 4 bases and J 1 base; bases outside gene matches: 4. The CDR3 is 16 residues long. The CDR3 DNA sequence: TGTGCCAGCAGTGTCGAGCGGGAGGGGTCCTACAATGAGCAGTTCTTC. It is translated as CASSVEREGSYNEQFF.

This chain links TRBV29-1 with TRBJ2-2; 7 positions agree with TRBD1. The CDR3 loop spans 14 amino acids. Germline CDR1 reads SQVTM; CDR2 reads ANQGSEA. J gave up 1 base and V 5 bases, and 4 bases lay outside the gene matches. In nucleotides, the CDR3 is TGCAGCGTTTCCGGGACAGAGAACACCGGGGAGCTGTTTTTT. It is translated as CSVSGTENTGELFF.

This chain connects TRBV9 to TRBJ2-1, with 9 bases aligning to TRBD2. V was clipped by 0 bases and J by 2 bases; unmatched bases: 6. This CDR3 region has 17 residues. In germline, CDR1 is SGDLS, CDR2 YYNGEE. DNA for the CDR3: TGTGCCAGCAGCGTAGCGGGCGGGGGGGCAACCTACAATGAGCAGTTCTTC. It encodes CASSVAGGGATYNEQFF.

The genes are TRBV9 and TRBJ2-5, with 14 positions matching TRBD2. CDR3 length: 16 residues. Unmatched junction bases numbered 7, after V lost 2 bases and J lost 7 bases. Germline V gene lookup returns CDR1 SGDLS and CDR2 YYNGEE. CDR3: CASSVGLAGVPGTQYF. The CDR3 DNA reads TGTGCCAGCAGCGTGGGACTAGCGGGAGTGCCCGGGACCCAGTACTTC.

The chain couples TRBV7-8 to TRBJ1-5; D call uncertain. This CDR3 is built from 15 residues. V lost 4 bases and J 2 bases, leaving 12 bases between the germline ends. Germline V gene lookup returns CDR1 SGHVS and CDR2 FQNEAQ. The DNA of the CDR3 is TGTGCCAGCAGCTCACTTACCGGAGGCAATCAGCCCCAGCATTTT. Encoded protein: CASSSLTGGNQPQHF. The full variable domain, rest sourced from reference TRBV7-8 and TRBJ1-5, is GAGVSQSPRYKVAKRGQDVALRCDPISGHVSLFWYQQALGQGPEFLTYFQNEAQLDKSGLPSDRFFAERPEGSVSTLKIQRTQQEDSAVYLCASSSLTGGNQPQHFGDGTRLSIL.

V is TRBV23-1 and J is TRBJ2-1; D gene ambiguous. TRBV23-1 qualifies as an ORF whose function is uncertain. The germline V and J ends were trimmed by 6 bases and 4 bases, with 10 bases remaining between them. The CDR3 runs to 13 residues. The CDR3 nucleotides are TGCGCCAGCAGAGTCGTCGAGTACAATGAGCAGTTCTTC. This sequence encodes CASRVVEYNEQFF.

The rearrangement uses TRBV4-3 and TRBJ2-1; D remains unclear. The CDR3 consists of 15 residues. In germline, CDR1 is LGHNA, CDR2 YSLEER. Trimming removed 0 bases from V and 4 bases from J, with 10 bases in between. Written as DNA, the CDR3 is TGCGCCAGCAGCCAAGATAGGCGTAGTTACAATGAGCAGTTCTTC. Encoded protein: CASSQDRRSYNEQFF.

This clonotype was picked up many times. The chain uses TRBV12-3 or TRBV12-4 and TRBJ2-1; D call uncertain. V gave up 3 bases and J gave up 8 bases, with 11 bases separating them. There are 13 residues in the CDR3. In nucleotides, the CDR3 is TGTGCCAGCAGTTTCGCCACTCCCCATGAGCAGTTCTTC. Translation: CASSFATPHEQFF.

At least ten counts were recorded for this clonotype. The chain joins TRBV5-1 to TRBJ2-7, with D uncertain. The ends were cut back, 0 bases at V and 0 bases at J, with 7 bases in the middle. Germline CDR1 is SGHRS and CDR2 is YFSETQ. This CDR3 has 14 amino acids. CDR3: CASSLDGYSYEQYF. The CDR3 bases are TGCGCCAGCAGCTTGGACGGATACTCCTACGAGCAGTACTTC.

The table lists this clonotype with a few counts. The chain combines TRBV5-6 with TRBJ1-5, with no clear D. The V gene's germline CDR1 is SGHDT and CDR2 YYEEEE. Trimming stripped 0 bases from V and 4 bases from J, with 8 bases between. The CDR3 sequence is 14 residues long. The CDR3 is CASSLEPDNQPQHF. For the CDR3, the DNA is TGTGCCAGCAGCTTGGAGCCAGATAATCAGCCCCAGCATTTT. Drawing the rest from reference TRBV5-6 and TRBJ1-5, the complete variable domain is DAGVTQSPTHLIKTRGQQVTLRCSPKSGHDTVSWYQQALGQGPQFIFQYYEEEERQRGNFPDRFSGHQFPNYSSELNVNALLLGDSALYLCASSLEPDNQPQHFGDGTRLSIL.

This clonotype was observed a single time. Written as DNA, the CDR3 is TGTGCCAGCAGAGATGGACAGGGTGGATCCCCCCAGCATTTT. Translated, it gives CASRDGQGGSPQHF. The chain has TRBV27 and TRBJ1-5, with 8 bases that match TRBD1. Trimming at V came to 6 bases and at J to 10 bases, leaving 11 bases not matched to a gene. The CDR3 has 14 residues. Germline CDR1 reads MNHEY; CDR2 reads SMNVEV (reference sequence).

V is TRBV5-6 and J is TRBJ2-1, with D tentatively TRBD2 (6 bases). This CDR3 contains 15 residues. Germline CDR1 reads SGHDT; CDR2 reads YYEEEE. Trimming took 0 bases from V and 0 from J, leaving 7 bases between them. CDR3 residues: CASSLGRASYNEQFF. The CDR3 region has the DNA TGTGCCAGCAGCTTGGGGAGGGCCTCCTACAATGAGCAGTTCTTC.

The J gene is TRBJ2-4, the V gene TRBV20-1, with 8 bases lining up with TRBD2. The germline V gene has CDR1 DFQATT and CDR2 SNEGSKA (reference sequence). This CDR3 contains 18 residues. Trimming at V came to 1 base and at J to 2 bases, leaving 13 bases not matched to a gene. The CDR3 region is CSARAPTSDSGSKNIQYF. The CDR3 region has the DNA TGCAGTGCTAGAGCCCCGACTAGCGACAGTGGGTCCAAAAACATTCAGTACTTC.

CDR3 DNA sequence: TGTGCCAGCGGAGGGAGCACTGAAGCTTTCTTT. It translates to CASGGSTEAFF. The gene calls are TRBV2 and TRBJ1-1; unclear D gene. Germline lookup yields CDR1 SNHLY and CDR2 FYNNEI. CDR3 length equals 11 residues. V was cut by 8 bases and J by 4 bases, with 8 bases left in between.

The chain carries TRBV6-5 and TRBJ2-7; D unclear. The germline gives CDR1 MNHEY, CDR2 SVGAGI. Trimming stripped 3 bases from V and 3 bases from J, with 9 bases between. The CDR3 runs 13 residues. CDR3 protein: CASSYMDGYEQYF. Written as DNA, the CDR3 is TGTGCCAGCAGTTATATGGACGGCTACGAGCAGTACTTC.

The chain carries TRBV6-5 and TRBJ2-1; TRBD2 matches 13 bases. This CDR3 has 16 residues. Trimming at V came to 6 bases and at J to 2 bases, leaving 4 bases not matched to a gene. Germline assignment: CDR1 MNHEY and CDR2 SVGAGI. The CDR3 nucleotides are TGTGCCAGCAGCGCCGGGACTAGCGGGGCCTACAATGAGCAGTTCTTC. It translates to CASSAGTSGAYNEQFF.

The V gene is TRBV20-1, the J gene TRBJ2-1; 8 bases agree with TRBD1. CDR3 size: 16 residues. Germline CDR1 reads DFQATT; CDR2 reads SNEGSKA (reference sequence). The ends lost 3 bases at V and 0 bases at J; junction bases unmatched: 7. The CDR3 DNA follows: TGCAGTGCTAGGACAGGGGAGATCCTCTCCTACAATGAGCAGTTCTTC. It is translated as CSARTGEILSYNEQFF.

Only a few counts were recorded for this clonotype. This chain links TRBV4-3 with TRBJ2-1; TRBD2 matches at 8 bases. V trimming: 1 base; J trimming: 3 bases; junction bases outside the gene matches: 5. The CDR3 covers 16 residues. Germline loops: CDR1 LGHNA, CDR2 YSLEER. CDR3 region: CASSQVTLAVYNEQFF. CDR3 DNA: TGCGCCAGCAGCCAAGTTACACTAGCGGTCTACAATGAGCAGTTCTTC.

This clonotype was seen a few times. This chain uses TRBV3-1 with TRBJ1-1; D is unclear. Germline CDR1 and CDR2: LGHDT and YNNKEL (reference sequence). The CDR3 has 14 residues. Between the trimmed V and J ends, which lost 0 bases and 6 bases, there was a span of 11 bases. CDR3 DNA: TGTGCCAGCAGCCAAGAAACGGGGTCCTCTGAAGCTTTCTTT. Its protein product is CASSQETGSSEAFF.

The table lists this clonotype with a few counts. The chain combines TRBV20-1 with TRBJ2-4; D perhaps matches TRBD2 (5 bases). Deletions cut 4 bases from V and 0 bases from J, with 16 bases between. Germline values: CDR1 DFQATT, CDR2 SNEGSKA (reference sequence). The CDR3 is 16 residues long. In DNA, the CDR3 is TGCAGTGCTACGCGTGGGAGCGACGTAGCCAAAAACATTCAGTACTTC. Translating it yields CSATRGSDVAKNIQYF.

This clonotype has a count of ten or more. V is TRBV13 and J is TRBJ2-7; the D call may be TRBD1 or TRBD2 (5 bases each). CDR1 is PRHDT, CDR2 FYEKMQ, per germline (reference sequence). The CDR3 extends over 13 amino acids. The germline V and J ends were trimmed by 5 bases and 5 bases, with 13 bases remaining between them. In DNA form, the CDR3 reads TGTGCCAGCAGCATCCGGGGCCTCCACGAGCAGTACTTC. This encodes CASSIRGLHEQYF. Based on the CDR3 plus reference TRBV13 and TRBJ2-7, the full variable domain is AAGVIQSPRHLIKEKRETATLKCYPIPRHDTVYWYQQGPGQDPQFLISFYEKMQSDKGSIPDRFSAQQFSDYHSELNMSSLELGDSALYFCASSIRGLHEQYFGPGTRLTVT.

The chain couples TRBV5-1 to TRBJ1-3; D not certain. CDR1 and CDR2 (germline): SGHRS, YFSETQ. The CDR3 covers 14 residues. V was pared by 4 bases and J by 2 bases, with 10 bases between. DNA for the CDR3: TGCGCCAGCAGCCCCCTTGGGGCTGGAAACACCATATATTTT. Protein product: CASSPLGAGNTIYF.

The genes are TRBV21-1 and TRBJ2-5. TRBV21-1 is listed as a pseudogene. The CDR3 length is 11 residues. CDR3 amino acids: CARLDQETQYF. The DNA of the CDR3 is TGTGCCAGATTAGACCAAGAGACCCAGTACTTC.

This clonotype was picked up many times. The rearrangement uses TRBV7-9 and TRBJ2-5, with 10 bases aligning to TRBD2. CDR1 is SEHNR, CDR2 FQNEAQ, per germline (reference sequence). The V and J ends lost 4 bases and 5 bases, in that order; junction bases with no gene match: 7. The CDR3 is 15 amino acids. CDR3 bases: TGTGCCAGCAGCTCTAGCGGGAGTACCGCTGAGACCCAGTACTTC. This encodes CASSSSGSTAETQYF. The full variable domain, rest sourced from reference TRBV7-9 and TRBJ2-5, is DTGVSQNPRHKITKRGQNVTFRCDPISEHNRLYWYRQTLGQGPEFLTYFQNEAQLEKSRLLSDRFSAERPKGSFSTLEIQRTEQGDSAMYLCASSSSGSTAETQYFGPGTRLLVL.

The rearrangement links TRBV7-3 to TRBJ2-1; 9 bases agree with TRBD2. After removal of 8 bases from V and 4 bases from J, the junction contained 9 bases not matched to a gene. The CDR3 consists of 15 residues. The V gene's germline CDR1 is SGHTA and CDR2 FQGTGA. In DNA, the CDR3 is TGTGCCAGCGGACCATCTAGCGGGGATTACAATGAGCAGTTCTTC. Its translation is CASGPSSGDYNEQFF.

This chain joins TRBV4-1 and TRBJ2-3; TRBD2 aligns across 14 bases. Germline lookup yields CDR1 MGHRA and CDR2 YSYEKL. This CDR3 is 16 amino acids long. Germline trimming cut 4 bases from V and 5 bases from J; bases unmatched to any gene: 5. The CDR3, as DNA: TGCGCCAGCAGCCCCGCTGGACTAGCGGGGGGAGATACGCAGTATTTT. Translation gives CASSPAGLAGGDTQYF.